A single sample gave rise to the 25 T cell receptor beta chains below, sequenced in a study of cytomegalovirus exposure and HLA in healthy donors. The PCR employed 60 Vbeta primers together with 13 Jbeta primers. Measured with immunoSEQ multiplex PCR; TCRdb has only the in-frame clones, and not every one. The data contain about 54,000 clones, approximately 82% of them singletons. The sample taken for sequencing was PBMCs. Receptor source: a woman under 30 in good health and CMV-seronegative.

The CDR3 sequence: CASSITGTRRRRTGETQYF. The CDR3 DNA follows: TGTGCCAGTAGTATAACGGGCACCCGGCGGCGACGGACTGGAGAGACCCAGTACTTC. V is TRBV19 and J is TRBJ2-5, with a weak D call TRBD2 (5 bases). Between the trimmed V and J ends, which lost 2 bases and 4 bases, there was a span of 26 bases. CDR1 LNHDA and CDR2 SQIVND come from the germline V gene (reference sequence). There are 19 residues in the CDR3.

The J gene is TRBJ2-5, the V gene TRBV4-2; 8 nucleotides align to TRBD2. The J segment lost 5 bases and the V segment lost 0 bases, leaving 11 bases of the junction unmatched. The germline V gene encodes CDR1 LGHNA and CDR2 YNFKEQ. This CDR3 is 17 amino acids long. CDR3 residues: CASSQEVKAGAWETQYF. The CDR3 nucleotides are TGTGCCAGCAGCCAAGAGGTGAAAGCGGGAGCTTGGGAGACCCAGTACTTC.

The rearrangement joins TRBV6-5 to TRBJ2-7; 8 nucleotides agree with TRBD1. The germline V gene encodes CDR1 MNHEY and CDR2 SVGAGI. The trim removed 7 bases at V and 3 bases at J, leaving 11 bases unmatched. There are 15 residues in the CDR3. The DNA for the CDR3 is TGTGCCAGCAAATTATCCGGGACAGGAATCTACGAGCAGTACTTC. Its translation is CASKLSGTGIYEQYF.

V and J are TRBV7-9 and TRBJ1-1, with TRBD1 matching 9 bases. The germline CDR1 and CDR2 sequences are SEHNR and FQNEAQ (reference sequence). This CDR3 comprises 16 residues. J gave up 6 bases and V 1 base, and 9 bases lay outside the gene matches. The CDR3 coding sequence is TGTGCCAGCAGCTTAGGGTCCGGACAGGGGAGGGCTGAAGCTTTCTTT. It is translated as CASSLGSGQGRAEAFF.

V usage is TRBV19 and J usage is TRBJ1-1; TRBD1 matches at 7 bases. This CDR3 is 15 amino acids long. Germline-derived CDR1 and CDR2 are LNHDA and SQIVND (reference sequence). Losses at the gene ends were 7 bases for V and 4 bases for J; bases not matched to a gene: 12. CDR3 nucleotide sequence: TGTGCCAGTATTCTTGGTGACAGGGTTGGCACTGAAGCTTTCTTT. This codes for CASILGDRVGTEAFF.

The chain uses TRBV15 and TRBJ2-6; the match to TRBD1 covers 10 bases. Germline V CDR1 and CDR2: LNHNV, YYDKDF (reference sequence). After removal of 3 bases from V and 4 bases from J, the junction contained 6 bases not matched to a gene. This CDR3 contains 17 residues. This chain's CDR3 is CATSSGTGEEGANVLTF. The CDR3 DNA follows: TGTGCCACCAGCAGTGGGACAGGGGAAGAGGGGGCCAACGTCCTGACTTTC.

CDR3 amino acids: CASSIADRGRDEQFF. The CDR3 DNA follows: TGTGCCAGTAGTATAGCGGACAGAGGGAGGGATGAGCAGTTCTTC. This chain uses TRBV19 with TRBJ2-1, with D tentatively TRBD2 (7 bases). Germline V gene lookup returns CDR1 LNHDA and CDR2 SQIVND (reference sequence). The V and J ends lost 1 base and 8 bases respectively, with 15 bases between them. The CDR3 has 15 amino acids.

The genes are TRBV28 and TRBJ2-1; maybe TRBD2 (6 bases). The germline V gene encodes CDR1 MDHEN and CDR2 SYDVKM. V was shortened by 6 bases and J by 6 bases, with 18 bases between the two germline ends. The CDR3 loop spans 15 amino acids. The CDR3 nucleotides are TGTGCCAGCAGCCGAGGAGGGCCTGATCGCAATGAGCAGTTCTTC. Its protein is CASSRGGPDRNEQFF.

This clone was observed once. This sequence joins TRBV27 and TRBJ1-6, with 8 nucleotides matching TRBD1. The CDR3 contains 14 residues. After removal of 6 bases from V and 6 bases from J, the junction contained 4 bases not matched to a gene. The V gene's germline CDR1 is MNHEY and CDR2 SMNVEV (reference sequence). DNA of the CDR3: TGTGCCAGCAGGACAGGGGATTTTAATTCACCCCTCCACTTT. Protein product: CASRTGDFNSPLHF.

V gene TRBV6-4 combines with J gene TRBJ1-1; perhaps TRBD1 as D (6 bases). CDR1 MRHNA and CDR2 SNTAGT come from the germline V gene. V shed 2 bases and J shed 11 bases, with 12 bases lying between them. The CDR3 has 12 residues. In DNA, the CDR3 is TGTGCCAGCAGTGACCTTGCAGGGGAGGCTTTCTTT. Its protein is CASSDLAGEAFF.

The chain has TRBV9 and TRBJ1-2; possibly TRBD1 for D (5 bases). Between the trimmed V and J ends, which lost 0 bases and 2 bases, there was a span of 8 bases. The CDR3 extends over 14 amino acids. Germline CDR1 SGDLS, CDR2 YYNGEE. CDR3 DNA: TGTGCCAGCAGCGTAGGTGCAGGGAACTATGGCTACACCTTC. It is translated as CASSVGAGNYGYTF. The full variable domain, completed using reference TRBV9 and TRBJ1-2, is DSGVTQTPKHLITATGQRVTLRCSPRSGDLSVYWYQQSLDQGLQFLIQYYNGEERAKGNILERFSAQQFPDLHSELNLSSLELGDSALYFCASSVGAGNYGYTFGSGTRLTVV.

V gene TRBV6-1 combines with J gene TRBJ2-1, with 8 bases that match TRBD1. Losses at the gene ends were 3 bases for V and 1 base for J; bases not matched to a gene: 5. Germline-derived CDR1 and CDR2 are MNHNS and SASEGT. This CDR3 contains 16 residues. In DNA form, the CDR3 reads TGTGCCAGCAGTGAGTCGACAGGGGTTTCCTACAATGAGCAGTTCTTC. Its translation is CASSESTGVSYNEQFF.

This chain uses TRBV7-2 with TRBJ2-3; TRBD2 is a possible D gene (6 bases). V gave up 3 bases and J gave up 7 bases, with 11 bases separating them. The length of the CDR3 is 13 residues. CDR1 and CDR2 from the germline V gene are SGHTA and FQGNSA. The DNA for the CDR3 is TGTGCCAGCAGCTTCCCCGGGACTCATACGCAGTATTTT. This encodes CASSFPGTHTQYF.

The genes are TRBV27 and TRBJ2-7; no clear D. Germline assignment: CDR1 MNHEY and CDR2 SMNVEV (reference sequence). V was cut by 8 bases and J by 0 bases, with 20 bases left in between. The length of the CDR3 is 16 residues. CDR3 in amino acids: CASPLFCVPSSYEQYF. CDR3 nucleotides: TGTGCCAGCCCCCTTTTCTGTGTGCCCAGCTCCTACGAGCAGTACTTC.

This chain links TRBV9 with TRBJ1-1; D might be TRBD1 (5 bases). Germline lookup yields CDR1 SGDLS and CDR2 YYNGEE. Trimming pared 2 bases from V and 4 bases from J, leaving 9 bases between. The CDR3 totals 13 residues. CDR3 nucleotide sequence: TGTGCCAGCAGCGTGCAGGGTGCCACTGAAGCTTTCTTT. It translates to CASSVQGATEAFF.

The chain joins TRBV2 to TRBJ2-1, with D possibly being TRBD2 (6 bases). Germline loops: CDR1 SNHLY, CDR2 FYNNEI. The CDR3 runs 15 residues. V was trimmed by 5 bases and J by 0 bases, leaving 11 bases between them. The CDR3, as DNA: TGTGCCAGCAGTAGGAGGGATCGCTCCTACAATGAGCAGTTCTTC. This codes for CASSRRDRSYNEQFF.

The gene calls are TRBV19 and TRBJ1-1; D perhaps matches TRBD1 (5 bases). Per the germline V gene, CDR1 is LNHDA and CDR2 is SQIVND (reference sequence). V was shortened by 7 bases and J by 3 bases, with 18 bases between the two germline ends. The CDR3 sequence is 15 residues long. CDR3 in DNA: TGTGCCAGTAAGCCCCCTCCGGACACCGACACTGAAGCTTTCTTT. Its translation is CASKPPPDTDTEAFF.

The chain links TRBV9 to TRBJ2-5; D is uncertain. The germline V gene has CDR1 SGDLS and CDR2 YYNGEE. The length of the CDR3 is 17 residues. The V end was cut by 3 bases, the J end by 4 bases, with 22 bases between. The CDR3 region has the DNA TGTGCCAGCAGCGCCTCCTGGGCTTACCGGATGGGAGAGACCCAGTACTTC. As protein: CASSASWAYRMGETQYF.

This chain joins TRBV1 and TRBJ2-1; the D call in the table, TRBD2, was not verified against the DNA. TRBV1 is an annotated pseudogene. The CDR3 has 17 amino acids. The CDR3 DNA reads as TGCACCAGCAGCCAAGCTTCTAGCGGGAGCTTAAACAATGAGCAGTTCTTC. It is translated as CTSSQASSGSLNNEQFF.

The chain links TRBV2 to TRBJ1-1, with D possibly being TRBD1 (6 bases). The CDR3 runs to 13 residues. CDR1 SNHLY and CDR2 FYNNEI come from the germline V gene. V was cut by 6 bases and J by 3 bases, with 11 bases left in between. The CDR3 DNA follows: TGTGCCAGCAGGACACAGGGTGACACTGAAGCTTTCTTT. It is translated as CASRTQGDTEAFF.

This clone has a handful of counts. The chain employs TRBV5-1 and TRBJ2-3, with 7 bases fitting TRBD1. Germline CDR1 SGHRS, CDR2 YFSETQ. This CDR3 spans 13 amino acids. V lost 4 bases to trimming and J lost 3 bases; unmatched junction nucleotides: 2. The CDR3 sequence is CASSQTGTDTQYF. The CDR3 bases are TGCGCCAGCAGCCAGACAGGGACAGATACGCAGTATTTT.

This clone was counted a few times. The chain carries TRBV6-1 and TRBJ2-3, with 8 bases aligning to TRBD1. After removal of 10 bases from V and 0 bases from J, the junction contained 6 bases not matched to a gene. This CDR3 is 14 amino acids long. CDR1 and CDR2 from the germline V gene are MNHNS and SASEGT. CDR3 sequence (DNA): TGTGCCACCTCACAGGGGGGAAGCACAGATACGCAGTATTTT. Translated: CATSQGGSTDTQYF.

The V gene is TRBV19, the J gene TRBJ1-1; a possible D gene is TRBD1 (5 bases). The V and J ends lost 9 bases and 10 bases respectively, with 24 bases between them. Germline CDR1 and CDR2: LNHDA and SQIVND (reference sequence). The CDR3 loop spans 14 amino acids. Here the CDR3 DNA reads TGTGCCAGCCTGTCGGGACTTAAAGCCGTTCGAGCTTTCTTT. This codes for CASLSGLKAVRAFF.

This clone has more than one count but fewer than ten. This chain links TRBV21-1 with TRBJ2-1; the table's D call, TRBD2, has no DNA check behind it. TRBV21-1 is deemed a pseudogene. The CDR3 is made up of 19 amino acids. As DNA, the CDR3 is TGTGCCAGCAGCCCGCGAAGGAGACTAGCGGGAGGCCGGGTCGGTGAGCAGTTCTTC. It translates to CASSPRRRLAGGRVGEQFF.

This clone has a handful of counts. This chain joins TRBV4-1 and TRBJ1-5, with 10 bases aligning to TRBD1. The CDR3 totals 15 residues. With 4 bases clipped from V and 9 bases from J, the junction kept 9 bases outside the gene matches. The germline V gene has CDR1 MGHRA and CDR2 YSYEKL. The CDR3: CASSPGTGDGPPQHF. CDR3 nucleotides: TGCGCCAGCAGCCCCGGGACAGGGGACGGTCCGCCCCAGCATTTT.